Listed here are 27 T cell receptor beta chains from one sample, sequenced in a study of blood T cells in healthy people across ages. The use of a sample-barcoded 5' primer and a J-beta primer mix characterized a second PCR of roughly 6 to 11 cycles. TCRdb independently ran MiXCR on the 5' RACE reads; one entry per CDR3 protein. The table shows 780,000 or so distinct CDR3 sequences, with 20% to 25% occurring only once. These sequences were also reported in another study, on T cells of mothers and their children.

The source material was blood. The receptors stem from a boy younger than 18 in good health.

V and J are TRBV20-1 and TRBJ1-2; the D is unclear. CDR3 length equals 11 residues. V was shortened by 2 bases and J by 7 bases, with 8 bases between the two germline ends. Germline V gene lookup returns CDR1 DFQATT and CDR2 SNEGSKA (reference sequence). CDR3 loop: CSARTVAGYTF. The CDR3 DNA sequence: TGCAGTGCTAGAACGGTGGCTGGCTACACCTTC.

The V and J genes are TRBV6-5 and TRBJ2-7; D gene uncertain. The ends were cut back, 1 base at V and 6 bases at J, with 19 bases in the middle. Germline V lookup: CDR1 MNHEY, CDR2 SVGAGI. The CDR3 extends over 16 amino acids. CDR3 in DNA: TGTGCCAGCAGTTACTTTGTGGGTGCCCCTCTCGGCGAGCAGTACTTC. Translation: CASSYFVGAPLGEQYF.

The CDR3 is CARPDSTYEQYF. CDR3 bases: TGTGCCAGACCGGACAGTACCTACGAGCAGTACTTC. The genes are TRBV6-5 and TRBJ2-5; D might be TRBD1 (6 bases). The DNA end lines up better with TRBJ2-7; the J call may be wrong. This CDR3 has 12 amino acids. In germline, CDR1 is MNHEY, CDR2 SVGAGI.

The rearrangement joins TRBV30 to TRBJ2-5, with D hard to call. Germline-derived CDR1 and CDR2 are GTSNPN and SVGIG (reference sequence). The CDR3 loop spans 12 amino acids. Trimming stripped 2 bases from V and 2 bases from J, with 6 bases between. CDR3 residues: CAWSPMQETQYF. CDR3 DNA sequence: TGTGCCTGGAGTCCCATGCAAGAGACCCAGTACTTC.

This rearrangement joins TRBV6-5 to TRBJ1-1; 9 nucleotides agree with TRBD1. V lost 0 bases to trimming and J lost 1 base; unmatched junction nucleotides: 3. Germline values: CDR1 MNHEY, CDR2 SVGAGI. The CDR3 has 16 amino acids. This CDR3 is CASSYSWGQGNTEAFF. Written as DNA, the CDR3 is TGTGCCAGCAGTTACTCGTGGGGACAGGGGAACACTGAAGCTTTCTTT.

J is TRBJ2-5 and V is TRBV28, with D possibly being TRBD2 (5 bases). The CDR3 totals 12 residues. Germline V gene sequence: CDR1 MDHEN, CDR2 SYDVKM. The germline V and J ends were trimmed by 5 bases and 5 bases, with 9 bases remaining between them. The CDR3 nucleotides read TGTGCCAGCAGTCGAGGGTGGGAGACCCAGTACTTC. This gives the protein CASSRGWETQYF.

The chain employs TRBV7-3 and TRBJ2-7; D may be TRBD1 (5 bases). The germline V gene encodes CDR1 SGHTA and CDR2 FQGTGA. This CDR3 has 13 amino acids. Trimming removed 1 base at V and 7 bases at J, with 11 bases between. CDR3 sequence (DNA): TGTGCCAGCAGCTTAAGGGGTTCAGGGGAGCAGTACTTC. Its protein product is CASSLRGSGEQYF.

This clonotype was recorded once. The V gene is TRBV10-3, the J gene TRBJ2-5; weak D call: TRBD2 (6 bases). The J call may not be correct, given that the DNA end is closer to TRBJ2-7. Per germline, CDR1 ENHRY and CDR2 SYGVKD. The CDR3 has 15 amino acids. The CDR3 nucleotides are TGTGCCATCAGTGAGTCTAACGGGGGAGGCTACGAGCAGTACTTC. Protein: CAISESNGGGYEQYF.

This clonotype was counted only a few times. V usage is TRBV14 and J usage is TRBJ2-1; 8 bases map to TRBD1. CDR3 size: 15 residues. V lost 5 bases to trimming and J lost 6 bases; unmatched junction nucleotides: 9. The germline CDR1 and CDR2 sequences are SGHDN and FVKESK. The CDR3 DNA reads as TGTGCCAGCAGCGTTACAGGGGGTCCCGCCAATGAGCAGTTCTTC. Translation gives CASSVTGGPANEQFF.

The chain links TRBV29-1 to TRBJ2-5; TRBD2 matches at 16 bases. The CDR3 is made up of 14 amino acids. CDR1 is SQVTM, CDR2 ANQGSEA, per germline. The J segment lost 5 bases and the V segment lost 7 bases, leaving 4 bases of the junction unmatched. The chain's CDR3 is CSGGLAGGQETQYF. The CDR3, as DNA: TGCAGCGGGGGACTAGCGGGGGGGCAGGAGACCCAGTACTTC.

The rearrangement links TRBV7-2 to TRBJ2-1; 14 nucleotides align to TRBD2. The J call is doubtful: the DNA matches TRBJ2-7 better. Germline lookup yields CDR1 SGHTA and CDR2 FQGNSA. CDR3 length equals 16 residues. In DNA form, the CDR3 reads TGTGCCAGCAGCTTAGCAGGGACTAGCGGGAGCTACGAGCAGTACTTC. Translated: CASSLAGTSGSYEQYF.

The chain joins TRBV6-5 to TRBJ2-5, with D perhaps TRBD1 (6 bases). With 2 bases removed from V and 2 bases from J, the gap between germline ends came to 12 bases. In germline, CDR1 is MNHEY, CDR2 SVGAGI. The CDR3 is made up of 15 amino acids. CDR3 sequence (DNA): TGTGCCAGCAGTTACCTGCAGGGGAGACAAGAGACCCAGTACTTC. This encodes CASSYLQGRQETQYF.

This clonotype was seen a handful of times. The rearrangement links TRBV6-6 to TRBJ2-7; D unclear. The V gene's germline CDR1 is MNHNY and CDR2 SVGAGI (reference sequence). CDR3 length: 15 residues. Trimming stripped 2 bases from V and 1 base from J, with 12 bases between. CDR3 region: CASSYDRGTSYEQYF. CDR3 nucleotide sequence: TGTGCCAGCAGTTACGACCGCGGTACTTCCTACGAGCAGTACTTC.

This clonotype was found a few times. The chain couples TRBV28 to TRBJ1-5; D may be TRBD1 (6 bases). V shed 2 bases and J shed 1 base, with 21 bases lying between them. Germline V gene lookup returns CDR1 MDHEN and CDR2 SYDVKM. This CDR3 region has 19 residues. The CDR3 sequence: CASSLTGALLRGSNQPQHF. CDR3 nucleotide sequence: TGTGCCAGCAGTTTAACGGGGGCGCTCCTCAGGGGAAGCAATCAGCCCCAGCATTTT.

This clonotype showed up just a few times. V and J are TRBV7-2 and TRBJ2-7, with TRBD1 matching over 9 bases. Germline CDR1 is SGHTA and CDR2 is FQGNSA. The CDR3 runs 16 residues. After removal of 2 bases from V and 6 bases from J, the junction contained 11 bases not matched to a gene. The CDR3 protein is CASSLSPGQGRIEQYF. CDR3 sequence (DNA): TGTGCCAGCAGCTTATCGCCGGGACAGGGTAGGATCGAGCAGTACTTC.

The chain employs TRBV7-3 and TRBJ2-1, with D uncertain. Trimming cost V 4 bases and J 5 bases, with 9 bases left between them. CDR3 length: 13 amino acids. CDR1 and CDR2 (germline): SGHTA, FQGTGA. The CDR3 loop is CASSSGSHNEQFF. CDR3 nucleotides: TGTGCCAGCAGCTCGGGTTCCCACAATGAGCAGTTCTTC.

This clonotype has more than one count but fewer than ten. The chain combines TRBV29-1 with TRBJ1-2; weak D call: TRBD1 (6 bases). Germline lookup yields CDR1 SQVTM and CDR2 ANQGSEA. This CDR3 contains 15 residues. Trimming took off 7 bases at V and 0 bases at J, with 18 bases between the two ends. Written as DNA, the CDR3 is TGCAGCGCTCGGACAGCCGGACTGTCTAACTATGGCTACACCTTC. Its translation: CSARTAGLSNYGYTF.

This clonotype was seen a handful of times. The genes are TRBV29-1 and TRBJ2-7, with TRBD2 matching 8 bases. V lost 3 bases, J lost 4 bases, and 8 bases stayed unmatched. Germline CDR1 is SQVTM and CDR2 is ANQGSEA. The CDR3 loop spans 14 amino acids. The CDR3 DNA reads TGCAGCGTTGAGACGGGAGGGCCAGTGTACGAGCAGTACTTC. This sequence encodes CSVETGGPVYEQYF.

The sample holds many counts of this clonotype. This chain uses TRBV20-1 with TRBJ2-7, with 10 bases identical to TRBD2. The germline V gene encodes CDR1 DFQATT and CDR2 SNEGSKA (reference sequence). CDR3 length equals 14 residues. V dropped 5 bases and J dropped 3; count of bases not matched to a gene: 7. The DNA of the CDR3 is TGCAGTGCTCCCGGGACTAGCGTGAGCTACGAGCAGTACTTC. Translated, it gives CSAPGTSVSYEQYF.

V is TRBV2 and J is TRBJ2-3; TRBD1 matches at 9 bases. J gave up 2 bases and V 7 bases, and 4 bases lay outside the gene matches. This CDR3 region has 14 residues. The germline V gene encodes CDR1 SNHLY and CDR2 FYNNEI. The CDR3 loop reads CASTRDRDTDTQYF. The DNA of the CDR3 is TGTGCCAGCACCCGGGACAGGGACACAGATACGCAGTATTTT.

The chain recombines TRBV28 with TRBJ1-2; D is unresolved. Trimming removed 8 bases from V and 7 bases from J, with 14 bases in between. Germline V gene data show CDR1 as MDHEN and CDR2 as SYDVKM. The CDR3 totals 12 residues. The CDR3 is CASAPGEGGYTF. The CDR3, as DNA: TGTGCCAGCGCACCCGGTGAGGGTGGCTACACCTTC.

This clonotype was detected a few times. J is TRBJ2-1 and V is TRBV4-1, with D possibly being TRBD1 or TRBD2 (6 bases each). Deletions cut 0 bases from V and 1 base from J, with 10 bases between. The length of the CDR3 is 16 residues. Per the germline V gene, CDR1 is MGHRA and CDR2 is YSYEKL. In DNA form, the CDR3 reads TGCGCCAGCAGCCAAGAACAGGGACTTTCCTACAATGAGCAGTTCTTC. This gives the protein CASSQEQGLSYNEQFF.

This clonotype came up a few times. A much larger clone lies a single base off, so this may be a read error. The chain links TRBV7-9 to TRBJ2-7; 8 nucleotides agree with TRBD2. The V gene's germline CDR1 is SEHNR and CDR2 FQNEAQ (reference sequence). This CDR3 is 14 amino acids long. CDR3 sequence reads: CSSSRTSTLYEQYF. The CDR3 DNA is TGTTCCAGCAGCCGGACTAGCACGTTATACGAGCAGTACTTC.

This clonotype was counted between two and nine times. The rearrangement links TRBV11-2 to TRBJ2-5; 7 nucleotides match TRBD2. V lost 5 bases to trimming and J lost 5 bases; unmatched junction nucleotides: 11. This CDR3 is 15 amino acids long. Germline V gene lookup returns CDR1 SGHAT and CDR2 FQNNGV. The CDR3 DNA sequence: TGTGCCAGCAGCGAAGAAGCGGGGATACGGGAGACCCAGTACTTC. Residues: CASSEEAGIRETQYF.

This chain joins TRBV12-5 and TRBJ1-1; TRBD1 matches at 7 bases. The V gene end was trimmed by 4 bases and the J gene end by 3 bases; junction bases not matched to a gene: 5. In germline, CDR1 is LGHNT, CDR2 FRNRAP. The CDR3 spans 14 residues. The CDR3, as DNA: TGTGCTAGTGGTTACAGGGGTCAGGACACTGAAGCTTTCTTT. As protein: CASGYRGQDTEAFF.

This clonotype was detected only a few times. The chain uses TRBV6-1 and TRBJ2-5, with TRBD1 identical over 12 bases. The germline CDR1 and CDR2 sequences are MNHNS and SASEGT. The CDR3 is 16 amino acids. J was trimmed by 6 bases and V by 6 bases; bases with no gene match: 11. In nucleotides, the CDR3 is TGTGCCAGCAGCCCTTACGGGACAGGGGGCTTAAAGACCCAGTACTTC. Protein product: CASSPYGTGGLKTQYF.

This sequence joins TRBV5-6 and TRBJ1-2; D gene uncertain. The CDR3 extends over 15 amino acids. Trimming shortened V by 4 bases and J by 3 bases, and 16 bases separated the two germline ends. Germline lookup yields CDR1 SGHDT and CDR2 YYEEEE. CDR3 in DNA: TGTGCCAGCAGCAACCGGGCCCTACGATACTATGGCTACACCTTC. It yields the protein CASSNRALRYYGYTF.